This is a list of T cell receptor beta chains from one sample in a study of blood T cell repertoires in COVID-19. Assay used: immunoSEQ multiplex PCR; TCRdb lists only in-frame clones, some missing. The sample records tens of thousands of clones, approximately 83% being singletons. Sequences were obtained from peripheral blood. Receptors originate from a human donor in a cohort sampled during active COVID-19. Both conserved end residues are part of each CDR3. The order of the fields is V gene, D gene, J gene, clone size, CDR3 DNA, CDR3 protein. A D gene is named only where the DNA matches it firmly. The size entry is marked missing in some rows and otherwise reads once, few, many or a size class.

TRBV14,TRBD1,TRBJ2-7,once,TGTGCCAGCAGCCCATCCCCCGGACAGGGGCTTCAGCAGTACTTC,CASSPSPGQGLQQYF
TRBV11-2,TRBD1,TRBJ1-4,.,TGTGCCAGCAGCTTAACGGGGAGACAGGGGAGTGAAAAACTGTTTTTT,CASSLTGRQGSEKLFF
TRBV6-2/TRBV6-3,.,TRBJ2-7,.,TGTGCCAGCAGCCGTGCGGGGACTCCTAAAGGGCAGTACTTC,CASSRAGTPKGQYF
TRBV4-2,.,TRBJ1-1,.,TGTGCCAGCAGCCAAGAGGTCCGCGGGGGCACTGAAGCTTTCTTT,CASSQEVRGGTEAFF
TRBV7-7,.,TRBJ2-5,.,TGTGCCAGCAGCACCACTTCAGGGGTCGGCGAGACCCAGTACTTC,CASSTTSGVGETQYF
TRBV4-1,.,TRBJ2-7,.,TGCGCCAGCAGCCAAGGCCGGGACATCGCCCCCTACGAGCAGTACTTC,CASSQGRDIAPYEQYF
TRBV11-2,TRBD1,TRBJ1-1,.,TGTGCCAGCAGGGAGGGGGACAGGGCGGGGAACACTGAAGCTTTCTTT,CASREGDRAGNTEAFF
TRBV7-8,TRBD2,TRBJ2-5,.,TGTGCCAGCAGCCTAGCGGGAGGGCTCGGAGGGACCCAGTACTTC,CASSLAGGLGGTQYF
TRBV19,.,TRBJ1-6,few,TGTGCCAGTAAAATGAGCTCCTATAATTCACCCCTCCACTTT,CASKMSSYNSPLHF
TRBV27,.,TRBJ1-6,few,TGTGCCAGCAGTTTAACCCAGGGTTGGGCACCCCTCCACTTT,CASSLTQGWAPLHF
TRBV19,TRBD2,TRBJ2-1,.,TGTGCCAGTAGTACGCTAGCGGGAGGGGCCTACAATGAGCAGTTCTTC,CASSTLAGGAYNEQFF
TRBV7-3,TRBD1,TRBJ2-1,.,TGTGCCAGCAGCTTAGGGGGGACAGGGCGTCGGCGGGAGTCAGTGTTCTTC,CASSLGGTGRRRESVFF
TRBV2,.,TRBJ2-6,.,TGTGCCAGCAGTAGGGGCAGAACTGGGGCCAACGTCCTGACTTTC,CASSRGRTGANVLTF
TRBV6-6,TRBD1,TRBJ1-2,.,TGTGCCAGCAGTTCGGCAGGGGGCGCGTATGGCTACACCTTC,CASSSAGGAYGYTF
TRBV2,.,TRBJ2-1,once,TGTGCCAGCAGTCAGCAGGGATACAATGAGCAGTTCTTC,CASSQQGYNEQFF
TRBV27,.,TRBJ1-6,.,TGTGCCAGCACTCATAGGGGGAGCTCCTATAATTCACCCCTCCACTTT,CASTHRGSSYNSPLHF
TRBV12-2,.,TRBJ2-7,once,TGTGCAAGTCGCTTAGCGGAGGTAGGGCTGACAGGAGGAGAGCAGTACTTC,CASRLAEVGLTGGEQYF
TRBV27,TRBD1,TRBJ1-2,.,TGTGCCAGCAGTCCCTCCGGACAGGCATTGTTCTATGGCTACACCTTC,CASSPSGQALFYGYTF
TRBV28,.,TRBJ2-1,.,TGTGCCAGCAGTTCGGACACCTCCTACAATGAGCAGTTCTTC,CASSSDTSYNEQFF
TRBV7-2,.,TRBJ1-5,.,TGTGCCAGCAGCGAGAGACAGAGTCAGCCCCAGCATTTT,CASSERQSQPQHF
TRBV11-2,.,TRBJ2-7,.,TGTGCCAGCAGCTCCCTCCTTCACGAGCAGTACTTC,CASSSLLHEQYF
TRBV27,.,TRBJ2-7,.,TGTGCCAGCAGTCCCCTACGGGGATCCGAGCAGTACTTC,CASSPLRGSEQYF
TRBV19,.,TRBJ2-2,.,TGTGCCAGTTTAAGAGCGGCCACGCCGAACGGGGAGCTGTTTTTT,CASLRAATPNGELFF
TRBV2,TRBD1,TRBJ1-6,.,TGTGCCAGCAGTGATATACAGGGGGCTATTTCACCCCTCCACTTT,CASSDIQGAISPLHF
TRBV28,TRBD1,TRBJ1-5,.,TGTGCCAGCAGCCCACACAGGGGAACGTATAGCAATCAGCCCCAGCATTTT,CASSPHRGTYSNQPQHF
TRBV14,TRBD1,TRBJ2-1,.,TGTGCCAGCAGCCTCAGCTACAGGGGTGAGCAGTTCTTC,CASSLSYRGEQFF
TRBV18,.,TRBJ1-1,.,TGTGCCAGCTCACCACCGAACAGGGTGAGCACTGAAGCTTTCTTT,CASSPPNRVSTEAFF
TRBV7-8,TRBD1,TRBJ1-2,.,TGTGCCAGCAGCTCGACAGGGAGTGGCTACACCTTC,CASSSTGSGYTF
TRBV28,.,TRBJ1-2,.,TGTGCCAGCAGTTTACAGACAGCCTATGGCTACACCTTC,CASSLQTAYGYTF
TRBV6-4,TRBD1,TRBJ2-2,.,TGTGCCAGCAGCCGACAGGGTTCGAACACCGGGGAGCTGTTTTTT,CASSRQGSNTGELFF
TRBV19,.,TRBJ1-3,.,TGTGCCAGTAGAGGGGCCAGCTCTGGAAACACCATATATTTT,CASRGASSGNTIYF
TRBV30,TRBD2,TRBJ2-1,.,TGTGCCTGGAGTAGCGGGAGAACAAGAAGTGAGCAGTTCTTC,CAWSSGRTRSEQFF
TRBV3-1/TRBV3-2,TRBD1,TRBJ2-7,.,TGTGCCAGCAGCCACCTACAGGGGGCTTGGCGGGAGCCTTCCTACGAGCAGTACTTC,CASSHLQGAWREPSYEQYF
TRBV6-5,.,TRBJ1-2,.,TGTGCCAGCAGGTTTGACAGTAGCAGAAGCTATGGCTACACCTTC,CASRFDSSRSYGYTF
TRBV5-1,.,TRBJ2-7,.,TGCGCCAGCAGCCCCTCCGGGCCTGGGGCCCACGAGCAGTACTTC,CASSPSGPGAHEQYF
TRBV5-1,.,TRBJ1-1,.,TGCGCCAGCAGCTTGTGGGGAGGCACTGAAGCTTTCTTT,CASSLWGGTEAFF